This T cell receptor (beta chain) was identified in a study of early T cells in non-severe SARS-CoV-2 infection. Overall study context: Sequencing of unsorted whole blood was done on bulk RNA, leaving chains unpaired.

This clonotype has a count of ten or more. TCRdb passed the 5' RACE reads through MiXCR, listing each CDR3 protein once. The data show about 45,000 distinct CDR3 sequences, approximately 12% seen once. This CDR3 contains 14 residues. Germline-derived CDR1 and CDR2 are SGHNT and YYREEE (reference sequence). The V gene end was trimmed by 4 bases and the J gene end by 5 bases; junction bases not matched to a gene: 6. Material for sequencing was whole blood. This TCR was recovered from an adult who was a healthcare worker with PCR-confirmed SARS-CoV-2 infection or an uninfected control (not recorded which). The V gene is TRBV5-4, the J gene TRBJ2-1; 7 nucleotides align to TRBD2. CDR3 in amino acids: CASSPRLANNEQFF. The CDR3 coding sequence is TGTGCCAGCAGCCCCCGACTAGCAAACAATGAGCAGTTCTTC.